Below are 32 T cell receptor beta chains sequenced from a single sample in a study of blood T cell repertoires in COVID-19. The repertoire was sequenced with immunoSEQ multiplex PCR; TCRdb's copy has only in-frame clones and lacks some. This table has roughly 250,000 clones, roughly nine tenths appearing once. Specimen: PBMCs or T cells enriched from blood (not recorded which). These receptors were taken from a woman in her 30s with acute COVID-19.

The chain employs TRBV28 and TRBJ1-2, with D perhaps TRBD1 (5 bases). This CDR3 region has 13 residues. Germline loops: CDR1 MDHEN, CDR2 SYDVKM. Trimming shortened V by 6 bases and J by 5 bases, and 13 bases separated the two germline ends. The DNA for the CDR3 is TGTGCCAGCAGGGGGGAGGGAAAATATGGCTACACCTTC. This gives the protein CASRGEGKYGYTF.

The J gene is TRBJ2-1, the V gene TRBV18, with D perhaps matching TRBD2 (7 bases). The CDR3 consists of 16 residues. Per germline, CDR1 KGHSH and CDR2 LQKENI. V lost 3 bases, J lost 4 bases, and 16 bases lay in between. CDR3: CASSPGGLAVYNEQFF. In nucleotides, the CDR3 is TGTGCCAGCTCACCGGGGGGGCTAGCGGTATACAATGAGCAGTTCTTC.

The V and J genes are TRBV28 and TRBJ2-7; 8 bases fit TRBD1. After removal of 6 bases from V and 1 base from J, the junction contained 5 bases not matched to a gene. Germline lookup yields CDR1 MDHEN and CDR2 SYDVKM. The length of the CDR3 is 14 residues. CDR3 coding DNA: TGTGCCAGCAGCCCCGGGACAGGTTCCTACGAGCAGTACTTC. Protein product: CASSPGTGSYEQYF.

The V and J genes are TRBV20-1 and TRBJ2-1, with 11 bases fitting TRBD1. This CDR3 spans 10 amino acids. The J segment lost 14 bases and the V segment lost 6 bases, leaving 3 bases of the junction unmatched. Germline lookup yields CDR1 DFQATT and CDR2 SNEGSKA (reference sequence). CDR3 DNA sequence: TGCAGTGCCCGGACAGGGGGCGAGTTCTTC. Translated, it gives CSARTGGEFF.

The chain is built from TRBV27 and TRBJ1-4; D uncertain. Germline V gene lookup returns CDR1 MNHEY and CDR2 SMNVEV (reference sequence). CDR3 size: 15 residues. With 1 base removed from V and 0 bases from J, the gap between germline ends came to 6 bases. CDR3 amino acids: CASSLLAATNEKLFF. CDR3 in DNA: TGTGCCAGCAGTTTATTGGCGGCAACTAATGAAAAACTGTTTTTT.

The V and J genes are TRBV7-9 and TRBJ1-6; D remains unclear. Germline V CDR1 and CDR2: SEHNR, FQNEAQ (reference sequence). This CDR3 region has 13 residues. V was clipped by 7 bases and J by 10 bases, with 14 bases between them. The CDR3 sequence is CASTNGGGSPLHF. In DNA form, the CDR3 reads TGTGCCAGCACCAATGGCGGAGGCTCACCCCTCCACTTT.

V gene TRBV28 combines with J gene TRBJ1-4; D gene unclear. This CDR3 has 15 amino acids. The V gene's germline CDR1 is MDHEN and CDR2 SYDVKM. With 2 bases removed from V and 4 bases from J, the gap between germline ends came to 11 bases. CDR3: CASSLRRQVNEKLFF. CDR3 coding DNA: TGTGCCAGCAGTTTAAGAAGGCAGGTTAATGAAAAACTGTTTTTT.

The chain combines TRBV19 with TRBJ2-3; maybe TRBD2 (6 bases). Per the germline V gene, CDR1 is LNHDA and CDR2 is SQIVND (reference sequence). The CDR3 has 15 residues. Trimming removed 9 bases at V and 3 bases at J, with 19 bases between. The CDR3: CASQGRRGRTDTQYF. CDR3 nucleotides: TGTGCCAGCCAGGGACGACGGGGGAGGACAGATACGCAGTATTTT.

V is TRBV27 and J is TRBJ1-5; D gene uncertain. The CDR3 totals 15 residues. CDR1 is MNHEY, CDR2 SMNVEV, per germline (reference sequence). The germline V and J ends were trimmed by 6 bases and 2 bases, with 14 bases remaining between them. The CDR3 loop is CASSLDPRGNQPQHF. CDR3 DNA sequence: TGTGCCAGCAGCCTAGACCCCCGGGGCAATCAGCCCCAGCATTTT.

V and J are TRBV19 and TRBJ1-1; maybe TRBD1 (5 bases). This CDR3 comprises 15 residues. Germline V gene sequence: CDR1 LNHDA, CDR2 SQIVND (reference sequence). Trimming took off 5 bases at V and 4 bases at J, with 17 bases between the two ends. In nucleotides, the CDR3 is TGTGCCAGTAGTTTCCATTCAAATGGGGCCACTGAAGCTTTCTTT. This sequence encodes CASSFHSNGATEAFF.

The chain links TRBV1 to TRBJ1-3; the table names TRBD1, a call not compared with the DNA. TRBV1 is a recognized pseudogene. The CDR3 is made up of 17 amino acids. CDR3 sequence (DNA): TGCACCAGCAGCCAAGAAAACCCAGGGTTGCCTGGAAACACCATATATTTT. Translating gives CTSSQENPGLPGNTIYF.

This clone was recorded once. This rearrangement joins TRBV5-8 to TRBJ1-3; D not certain. Germline-derived CDR1 and CDR2 are SGHTS and YDEGEE. Trimming took 0 bases from V and 0 from J, leaving 7 bases between them. The length of the CDR3 is 15 residues. CDR3 coding DNA: TGTGCCAGCAGCTTGGAAGGGAGCTCTGGAAACACCATATATTTT. Its translation: CASSLEGSSGNTIYF.

The V gene is TRBV19, the J gene TRBJ2-1, with TRBD1 matching 9 bases. The V gene end was trimmed by 9 bases and the J gene end by 5 bases; junction bases not matched to a gene: 5. The CDR3 spans 13 residues. CDR1 is LNHDA and CDR2 is SQIVND in the germline V gene (reference sequence). The CDR3 DNA sequence: TGTGCCAGCAGGGGACAGGGTAACAATGAGCAGTTCTTC. It codes for CASRGQGNNEQFF.

The CDR3 bases are TGTGCCAGCAGTGAAGCGTGGGACAGGGCCTACGAGCAGTACTTC. This gives the protein CASSEAWDRAYEQYF. V gene TRBV6-1 combines with J gene TRBJ2-7; 9 positions agree with TRBD1. CDR1 and CDR2 from the germline V gene are MNHNS and SASEGT. V shed 0 bases, J shed 2 bases, and the junction held 2 bases outside the gene matches. The CDR3 runs to 15 residues.

The rearrangement links TRBV30 to TRBJ1-4; D possibly corresponds to TRBD1 (5 bases). V was pared by 4 bases and J by 8 bases, with 20 bases between. CDR3 length equals 15 residues. The germline V gene encodes CDR1 GTSNPN and CDR2 SVGIG (reference sequence). CDR3 region: CAWTLGTVGGEKLFF. CDR3 coding DNA: TGTGCCTGGACGTTGGGGACTGTCGGCGGGGAAAAACTGTTTTTT. Together with reference TRBV30 and TRBJ1-4, the CDR3 gives the full variable domain: SQTIHQWPATLVQPVGSPLSLECTVEGTSNPNLYWYRQAAGRGLQLLFYSVGIGQISSEVPQNLSASRPQDRQFILSSKKLLLSDSGFYLCAWTLGTVGGEKLFFGSGTQLSVL.

CDR3 bases: TGTGCCAGCAGTGCACAGGGGGCTGTAGAGCCCCAGCATTTT. This encodes CASSAQGAVEPQHF. This chain joins TRBV28 and TRBJ1-5; 9 bases align to TRBD1. The CDR3 consists of 14 residues. Germline CDR1 and CDR2: MDHEN and SYDVKM. Unmatched junction bases numbered 7, after V lost 5 bases and J lost 8 bases.

This chain joins TRBV24-1 and TRBJ2-7; possible D gene TRBD2, 6 bases. V shed 5 bases and J shed 3 bases, with 16 bases lying between them. Germline V gene data show CDR1 as KGHDR and CDR2 as SFDVKD. This CDR3 is built from 15 residues. The CDR3 region is CATSAGRDLLYEQYF. The CDR3 DNA reads TGTGCCACCAGTGCCGGGCGGGACCTACTCTACGAGCAGTACTTC.

This clone was found once. The chain is built from TRBV5-8 and TRBJ2-7; 10 bases are shared with TRBD1. The CDR3 is made up of 14 amino acids. After removal of 6 bases from V and 2 bases from J, the junction contained 5 bases not matched to a gene. Germline CDR1 SGHTS, CDR2 YDEGEE. As DNA, the CDR3 is TGTGCCAGCAACCCGACAGGGGGCCCCTACGAGCAGTACTTC. Its protein is CASNPTGGPYEQYF.

The chain is built from TRBV2 and TRBJ1-2, with a possible D match to TRBD1 (5 bases). The CDR3 sequence is 14 residues long. Trimming shortened V by 4 bases and J by 0 bases, and 9 bases separated the two germline ends. Germline CDR1 and CDR2: SNHLY and FYNNEI. The CDR3 sequence: CASSVDRANYGYTF. CDR3 nucleotide sequence: TGTGCCAGCAGTGTCGACAGAGCTAACTATGGCTACACCTTC.

The chain links TRBV7-2 to TRBJ2-3; 7 positions match TRBD2. CDR3 length equals 16 residues. V lost 5 bases to trimming and J lost 2 bases; unmatched junction nucleotides: 10. Germline V gene lookup returns CDR1 SGHTA and CDR2 FQGNSA. The CDR3, as DNA: TGTGCCAGCAGCCCTCGTCCAGCGGGAACCACAGATACGCAGTATTTT. Protein product: CASSPRPAGTTDTQYF.

V and J are TRBV3-1 (or the pseudogene TRBV3-2) and TRBJ2-2, with 9 bases matching TRBD2. With 2 bases clipped from V and 3 bases from J, the junction kept 7 bases outside the gene matches. CDR1 and CDR2 from the germline V gene are LGHDT and YNNKEL (reference sequence). The CDR3 has 17 amino acids. The CDR3 is CASSQSLTSGYTGELFF. CDR3 nucleotide sequence: TGTGCCAGCAGCCAATCCCTGACTAGCGGTTACACCGGGGAGCTGTTTTTT.

This clone was observed a few times. The CDR3 DNA reads as TGTGCCAGCAGCTACGGGACAGGGGGCTCACCCCTCCACTTT. Its translation: CASSYGTGGSPLHF. The chain carries TRBV7-2 and TRBJ1-6, with 12 positions matching TRBD1. CDR3 length equals 14 residues. The germline V gene has CDR1 SGHTA and CDR2 FQGNSA. With V trimmed by 4 bases and J by 10 bases, 2 bases remained unmatched.

This chain links TRBV6-1 with TRBJ2-1, with TRBD1 as a possible D gene (5 bases). The germline V and J ends were trimmed by 3 bases and 0 bases, with 6 bases remaining between them. The CDR3 consists of 14 residues. Germline lookup yields CDR1 MNHNS and CDR2 SASEGT. CDR3 bases: TGTGCCAGCAGTGAGCAGGGCTCCTACAATGAGCAGTTCTTC. It yields the protein CASSEQGSYNEQFF.

This rearrangement joins TRBV28 to TRBJ2-7, with D tentatively TRBD1 (5 bases). Trimming stripped 6 bases from V and 2 bases from J, with 14 bases between. The CDR3 totals 14 residues. CDR1 is MDHEN, CDR2 SYDVKM, per germline. The CDR3 DNA sequence: TGTGCCAGCAGACGGACAACAGGAGCCTACGAGCAGTACTTC. Its protein product is CASRRTTGAYEQYF.

This chain connects TRBV3-1 (or the pseudogene TRBV3-2) to TRBJ2-7; TRBD1 matches at 11 bases. Per the germline V gene, CDR1 is LGHDT and CDR2 is YNNKEL (reference sequence). This CDR3 has 14 residues. J lost 3 bases, V lost 4 bases, and 2 bases had no gene match. CDR3 sequence: CASSLGTGGYEQYF. The CDR3 DNA sequence: TGTGCCAGCAGCCTGGGGACAGGGGGCTACGAGCAGTACTTC.

The gene calls are TRBV5-4 and TRBJ2-7; TRBD2 matches at 7 bases. Trimming took 0 bases from V and 5 from J; bases not matched to a gene: 8. The CDR3 totals 15 residues. Germline V gives CDR1 SGHNT, CDR2 YYREEE (reference sequence). The CDR3 bases are TGTGCCAGCAGCTTGGATAGGACTAGTATCCACGAGCAGTACTTC. Amino acid sequence: CASSLDRTSIHEQYF.

This chain connects TRBV28 to TRBJ2-6; D is undetermined. Trimming cost V 6 bases and J 2 bases, with 11 bases left between them. CDR1 and CDR2 from the germline V gene are MDHEN and SYDVKM. This CDR3 region has 15 residues. The CDR3 nucleotides are TGTGCCAGCAGCCCGTCGGTTACTGGGGCCAACGTCCTGACTTTC. Amino acids: CASSPSVTGANVLTF.

This clone was seen only once. This chain connects TRBV7-8 to TRBJ2-1, with 13 bases aligning to TRBD2. With V trimmed by 5 bases and J by 4 bases, 8 bases remained unmatched. Germline assignment: CDR1 SGHVS and CDR2 FQNEAQ. The CDR3 runs 17 residues. The CDR3 protein is CASSPTSGGAIYNEQFF. The CDR3 coding sequence is TGTGCCAGCAGCCCAACTAGCGGGGGGGCAATTTACAATGAGCAGTTCTTC.

The chain recombines TRBV28 with TRBJ2-1, with D perhaps TRBD2 (5 bases). V was pared by 5 bases and J by 3 bases, with 14 bases between. Germline V lookup: CDR1 MDHEN, CDR2 SYDVKM. The CDR3 is 15 residues long. CDR3 DNA sequence: TGTGCCAGCAGTCCCGGGAAGGGCCTCTACAATGAGCAGTTCTTC. The encoded protein is CASSPGKGLYNEQFF.

CDR3 protein: CASSLEQTSNTEAFF. In DNA, the CDR3 is TGCGCCAGCAGCTTGGAACAGACATCGAACACTGAAGCTTTCTTT. This chain connects TRBV5-1 to TRBJ1-1; D not certain. The CDR3 is made up of 15 amino acids. Looked up from germline, CDR1 is SGHRS and CDR2 is YFSETQ. V gave up 0 bases and J gave up 1 base, with 10 bases separating them.

The chain's CDR3 is CASSSGPAGLGGTPLHF. Written as DNA, the CDR3 is TGTGCCAGCAGTTCGGGGCCCGCGGGATTGGGAGGGACACCCCTCCACTTT. The V and J genes are TRBV5-6 and TRBJ1-6, with a possible D match to TRBD1 (5 bases). Germline V gene sequence: CDR1 SGHDT, CDR2 YYEEEE. This CDR3 spans 17 amino acids. V shed 5 bases and J shed 11 bases, with 26 bases lying between them.

CDR3 region: CASRVTGVETQYF. CDR3 coding DNA: TGTGCCAGCAGGGTAACCGGGGTGGAGACCCAGTACTTC. The chain joins TRBV12-3 or TRBV12-4 to TRBJ2-5, with a possible D match to TRBD2 (5 bases). V was shortened by 6 bases and J by 5 bases, with 13 bases between the two germline ends. The CDR3 is 13 amino acids.